The clone carrying this T cell receptor (beta chain) was seen a handful of times. Its antigen is undetermined. This sample is drawn from a study of T cells in localized non-small cell lung cancer. Study-level results: A denser population of T cells in blood accompanied longer overall survival. Researchers found a median approximately 57 of the top 100 tumor clones in adjacent lung. Tumor trailed uninvolved adjacent lung in T cell clonality, which peaked there. Only one tumor region went through sequencing, so heterogeneity may still be there.

In germline, CDR1 is GTSNPN, CDR2 SVGIG (reference sequence). This CDR3 is built from 14 residues. Trimming pared 1 base from V and 6 bases from J, leaving 15 bases between. Generated by immunoSEQ multiplex PCR, the TCRdb table keeps only in-frame clones and is missing some. This table holds around 69,000 clones, roughly nine tenths found once. Sequenced material: peripheral blood, taken before any cancer treatment. The receptor was derived from a woman aged 40 to 75 with stage I lung adenocarcinoma. V and J are TRBV30 and TRBJ1-2; possibly TRBD1 for D (6 bases). CDR3 protein: CAWSARGAPHGYTF. The CDR3 DNA reads TGTGCCTGGAGTGCCAGGGGCGCACCCCATGGCTACACCTTC.